Listed below are T cell receptor beta chains from one sample, sequenced in a study of T cell responses to AZD1222 COVID-19 vaccine. Sequencing used immunoSEQ multiplex PCR; TCRdb keeps in-frame clones, though not all of them. The repertoire consists of approximately 120,000 clones, with 90% occurring once and the leading ten covering around 4.5%. The starting material was peripheral blood, obtained on day 0 of MenACWY control vaccination. Source of these receptors: an adult in good health. Each CDR3 is given with its conserved first and last residue. A D gene is named only where the DNA matches it firmly. Clone size is shown for a subset of rows, as once, few, many or a class of expanded clone.

>TRBV9|TRBJ1-2|NA|once
TGTGCCAGCAGTTCCGATCGGGGGTCGGTGTGGGGCTACACCTTC
CASSSDRGSVWGYTF
>TRBV5-1|TRBJ2-7|TRBD2|NA
TGCGCCAGCAGCGCCTTAGCGGGAGGTGACTACGAGCAGTACTTC
CASSALAGGDYEQYF
>TRBV5-5|TRBJ2-3|TRBD2|NA
TGTGCCAGCAGCCAACCTGGACTAGCGGGGGGGAGCACAGATACGCAGTATTTT
CASSQPGLAGGSTDTQYF
>TRBV5-1|TRBJ1-4|TRBD1|NA
TGCGCCAGCAGCCCAATACAGGGGGTCGGGGAAAAACTGTTTTTT
CASSPIQGVGEKLFF
>TRBV19|TRBJ2-2|TRBD1|NA
TGTGCCAGTAACAAGCGACAGGGGGCTGTCGGGGAGCTGTTTTTT
CASNKRQGAVGELFF
>TRBV3-1/TRBV3-2|TRBJ1-6|NA|NA
TGTGCCAGCAGCCAAGGCGACAGATATAATTCACCCCTCCACTTT
CASSQGDRYNSPLHF
>TRBV6-2/TRBV6-3|TRBJ2-3|NA|NA
TGTGCCAGCAGTTCTCGGGACTCCGGAGATACGCAGTATTTT
CASSSRDSGDTQYF
>TRBV11-3|TRBJ2-3|NA|NA
TGTGCCAGCAGCTTGACTAGTAGCACAGATACGCAGTATTTT
CASSLTSSTDTQYF
>TRBV7-2|TRBJ2-1|TRBD2|once
TGTGCCAGCAGCAAAGGACTAGCCTCCTACAATGAGCAGTTCTTC
CASSKGLASYNEQFF
>TRBV6-1|TRBJ1-2|NA|NA
TGTGCCAGCAGTGAAAGGTTTAGGGGTAACTATGGCTACACCTTC
CASSERFRGNYGYTF
>TRBV5-6|TRBJ2-3|NA|NA
TGTGCCAGCAGCCTGAGGGCGCATACCACAGATACGCAGTATTTT
CASSLRAHTTDTQYF
>TRBV5-1|TRBJ1-1|TRBD1|NA
TGCGCCAGCAGCTCGGGACAGGGCCGATCTGAAGCTTTCTTT
CASSSGQGRSEAFF
>TRBV24-1|TRBJ2-2|NA|NA
TGTGCCACCAGTGACACGATAACCGGGGAGCTGTTTTTT
CATSDTITGELFF
>TRBV11-2|TRBJ2-5|NA|NA
TGTGCCAGCAGCCCGCCAGTGTCTAGGGCAGGGACCCAGTACTTC
CASSPPVSRAGTQYF
>TRBV5-4|TRBJ1-5|NA|NA
TGTGCCAGCAGCTTGGTTCCAGGGGATCAGCCCCAGCATTTT
CASSLVPGDQPQHF
>TRBV19|TRBJ1-5|NA|NA
TGTGCCAGTAGTATAGCCCAGGGCCGATACAATCAGCCCCAGCATTTT
CASSIAQGRYNQPQHF
>TRBV5-1|TRBJ2-2|TRBD1|NA
TGCACCAGCAGGACAGGGGGCGGTCCCGCCGGGGAGCTGTTTTTT
CTSRTGGGPAGELFF
>TRBV28|TRBJ2-3|NA|NA
TGTGCCAGCAGCCCTCCGGGATCTGGGACAGATACGCAGTATTTT
CASSPPGSGTDTQYF
>TRBV5-4|TRBJ2-1|NA|few
TGTGCCAGCAGCTTACGGGGGGCCTCGGTCAATGAGCAGTTCTTC
CASSLRGASVNEQFF
>TRBV14|TRBJ2-1|TRBD2|NA
TGTGCCAGCAGCCAAAGACTAGCCAGTGAGCAGTTCTTC
CASSQRLASEQFF
>TRBV5-8|TRBJ1-5|NA|NA
TGTGCCAGCAGCTTGGGCACAGGGTCACAGCCCCAGCATTTT
CASSLGTGSQPQHF
>TRBV28|TRBJ2-5|TRBD1|NA
TGTGCCAGCAGTCACCCGGGACAGGCCCGAGGGGAGACCCAGTACTTC
CASSHPGQARGETQYF
>TRBV2|TRBJ2-1|NA|few
TGTGCCAGCAGGGGGGACTCGTGGTACAATGAGCAGTTCTTC
CASRGDSWYNEQFF
>TRBV4-2|TRBJ2-3|TRBD2|NA
TGTGCCAGCAGCCAAACTAGCGGGAGTGGGGCAGATACGCAGTATTTT
CASSQTSGSGADTQYF
>TRBV14|TRBJ1-2|NA|NA
TGTGCCAGCAGCCAAGGGTGGTCGGGCTACACCTTC
CASSQGWSGYTF
>TRBV7-8|TRBJ2-1|TRBD2|NA
TGTGCCTCGTACAGCGGGGGTTACAATGAGCAGTTCTTC
CASYSGGYNEQFF